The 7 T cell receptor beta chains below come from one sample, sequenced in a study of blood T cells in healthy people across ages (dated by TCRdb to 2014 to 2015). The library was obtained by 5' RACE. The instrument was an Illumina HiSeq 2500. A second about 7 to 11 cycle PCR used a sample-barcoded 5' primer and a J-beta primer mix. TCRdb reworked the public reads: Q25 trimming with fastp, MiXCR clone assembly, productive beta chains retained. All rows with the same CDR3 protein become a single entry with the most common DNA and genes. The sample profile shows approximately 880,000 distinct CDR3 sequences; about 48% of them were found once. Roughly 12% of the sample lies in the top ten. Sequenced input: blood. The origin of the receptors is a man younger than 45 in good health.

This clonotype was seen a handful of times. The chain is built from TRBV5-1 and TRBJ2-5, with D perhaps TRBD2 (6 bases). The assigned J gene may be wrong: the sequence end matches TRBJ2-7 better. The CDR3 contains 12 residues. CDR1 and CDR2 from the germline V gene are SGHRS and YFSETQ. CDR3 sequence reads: CASSPDYNEQYF. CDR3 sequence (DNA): TGCGCCAGCAGCCCGGACTACAACGAGCAGTACTTC.

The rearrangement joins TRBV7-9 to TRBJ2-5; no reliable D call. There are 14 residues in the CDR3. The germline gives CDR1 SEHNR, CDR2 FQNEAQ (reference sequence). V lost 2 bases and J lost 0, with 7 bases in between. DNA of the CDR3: TGTGCCAGCAGCTTACGGGCCAACCAAGAGACCCAGTACTTC. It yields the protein CASSLRANQETQYF.

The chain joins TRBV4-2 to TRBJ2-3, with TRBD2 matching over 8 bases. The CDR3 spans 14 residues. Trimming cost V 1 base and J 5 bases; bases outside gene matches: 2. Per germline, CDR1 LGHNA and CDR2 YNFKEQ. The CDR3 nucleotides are TGTGCCAGCAGCCAAGCACTAGCGGTAGATACGCAGTATTTT. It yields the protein CASSQALAVDTQYF.

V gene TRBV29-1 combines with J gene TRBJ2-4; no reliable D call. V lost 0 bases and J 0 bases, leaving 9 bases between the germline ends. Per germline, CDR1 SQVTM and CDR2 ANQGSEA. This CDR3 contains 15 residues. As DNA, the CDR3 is TGCAGCGTTGAAGATGCAGCCCTAGCCAAAAACATTCAGTACTTC. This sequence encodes CSVEDAALAKNIQYF.

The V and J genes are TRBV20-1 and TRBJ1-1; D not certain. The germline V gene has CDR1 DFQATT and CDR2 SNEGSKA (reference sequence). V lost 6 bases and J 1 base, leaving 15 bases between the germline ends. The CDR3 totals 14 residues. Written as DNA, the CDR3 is TGCAGTGCGGCAAGTGCGGGGAGGAACACTGAAGCTTTCTTT. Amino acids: CSAASAGRNTEAFF.

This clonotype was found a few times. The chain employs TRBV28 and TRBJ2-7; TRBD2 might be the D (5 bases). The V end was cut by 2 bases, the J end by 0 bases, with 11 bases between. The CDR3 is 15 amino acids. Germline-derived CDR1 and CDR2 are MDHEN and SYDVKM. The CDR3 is CASSLRRESSYEQYF. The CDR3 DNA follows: TGTGCCAGCAGTTTAAGAAGGGAGAGCTCCTACGAGCAGTACTTC.

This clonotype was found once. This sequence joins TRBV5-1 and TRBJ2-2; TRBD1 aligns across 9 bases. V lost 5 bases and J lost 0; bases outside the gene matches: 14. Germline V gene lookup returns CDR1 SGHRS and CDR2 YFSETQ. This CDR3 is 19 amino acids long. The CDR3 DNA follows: TGCGCCAGCAGATTTCCCACCGGGACAGGGACCTCGAACACCGGGGAGCTGTTTTTT. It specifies CASRFPTGTGTSNTGELFF.